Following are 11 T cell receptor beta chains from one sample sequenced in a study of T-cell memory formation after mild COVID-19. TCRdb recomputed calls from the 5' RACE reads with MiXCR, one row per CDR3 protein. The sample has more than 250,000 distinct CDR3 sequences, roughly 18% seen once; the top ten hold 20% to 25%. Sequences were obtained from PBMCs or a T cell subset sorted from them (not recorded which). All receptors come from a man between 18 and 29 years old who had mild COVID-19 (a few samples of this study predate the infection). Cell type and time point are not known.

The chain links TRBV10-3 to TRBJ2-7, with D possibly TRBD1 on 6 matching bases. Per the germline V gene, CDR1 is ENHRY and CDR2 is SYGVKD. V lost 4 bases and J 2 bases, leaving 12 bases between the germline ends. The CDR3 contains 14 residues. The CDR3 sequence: CAISVEDRPYEQYV. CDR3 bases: TGTGCCATCAGTGTGGAGGACAGACCCTACGAGCAGTACGTC.

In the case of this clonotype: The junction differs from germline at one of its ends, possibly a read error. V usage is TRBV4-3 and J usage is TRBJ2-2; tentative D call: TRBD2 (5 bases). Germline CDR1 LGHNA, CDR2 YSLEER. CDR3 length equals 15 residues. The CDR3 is CASSQEYANTGDLFF. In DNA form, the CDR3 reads TGCGCCAGCAGCCAAGAGTACGCGAACACCGGGGATCTGTTTTTT.

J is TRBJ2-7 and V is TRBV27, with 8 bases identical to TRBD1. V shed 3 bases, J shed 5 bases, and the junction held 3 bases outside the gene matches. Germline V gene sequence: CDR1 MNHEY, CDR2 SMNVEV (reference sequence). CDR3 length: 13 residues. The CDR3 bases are TGTGCCAGCAGTTTTAGGGACAGGCACGAGCAGTACTTC. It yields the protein CASSFRDRHEQYF.

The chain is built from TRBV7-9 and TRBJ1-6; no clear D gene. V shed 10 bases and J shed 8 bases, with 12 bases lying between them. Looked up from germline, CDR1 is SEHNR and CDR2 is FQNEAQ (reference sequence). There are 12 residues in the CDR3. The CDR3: CATPAEDSPLHF. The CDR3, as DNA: TGTGCCACCCCGGCGGAGGATTCACCCCTCCACTTT. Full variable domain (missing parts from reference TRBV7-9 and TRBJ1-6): DTGVSQNPRHKITKRGQNVTFRCDPISEHNRLYWYRQTLGQGPEFLTYFQNEAQLEKSRLLSDRFSAERPKGSFSTLEIQRTEQGDSAMYLCATPAEDSPLHFGNGTRLTVT.

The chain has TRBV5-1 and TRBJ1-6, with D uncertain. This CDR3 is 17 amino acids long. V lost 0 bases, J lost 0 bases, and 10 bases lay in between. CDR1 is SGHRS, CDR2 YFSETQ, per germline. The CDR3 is CASSLEPGSSYNSPLHF. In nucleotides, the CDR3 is TGCGCCAGCAGCTTGGAACCGGGGAGCTCCTATAATTCACCCCTCCACTTT.

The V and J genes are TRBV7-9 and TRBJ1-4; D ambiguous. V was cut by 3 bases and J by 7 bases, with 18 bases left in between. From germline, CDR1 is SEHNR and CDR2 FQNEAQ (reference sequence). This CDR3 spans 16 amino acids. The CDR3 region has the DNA TGTGCCAGCAGCTTTGAGGGTCTCGGGCTCACTGAAAAACTGTTTTTT. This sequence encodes CASSFEGLGLTEKLFF.

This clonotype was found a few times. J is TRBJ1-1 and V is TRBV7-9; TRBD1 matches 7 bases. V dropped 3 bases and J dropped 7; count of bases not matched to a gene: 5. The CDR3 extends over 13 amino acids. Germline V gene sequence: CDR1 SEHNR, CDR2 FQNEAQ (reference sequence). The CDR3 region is CASSFYRGGEAFF. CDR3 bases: TGTGCCAGCAGCTTCTACAGGGGAGGTGAAGCTTTCTTT.

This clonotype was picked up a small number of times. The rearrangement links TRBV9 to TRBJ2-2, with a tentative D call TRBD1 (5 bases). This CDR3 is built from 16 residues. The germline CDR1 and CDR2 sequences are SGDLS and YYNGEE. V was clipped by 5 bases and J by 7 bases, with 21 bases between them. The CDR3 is CASSPLGESHGGELFF. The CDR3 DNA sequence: TGTGCCAGCAGTCCCCTAGGGGAATCGCACGGCGGGGAGCTGTTTTTT.

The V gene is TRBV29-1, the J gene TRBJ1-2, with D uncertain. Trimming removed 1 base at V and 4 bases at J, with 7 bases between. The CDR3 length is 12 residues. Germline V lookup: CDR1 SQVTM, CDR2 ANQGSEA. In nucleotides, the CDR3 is TGCAGCGTTGAAGGGATGAGCTATGGCTACACCTTC. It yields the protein CSVEGMSYGYTF.

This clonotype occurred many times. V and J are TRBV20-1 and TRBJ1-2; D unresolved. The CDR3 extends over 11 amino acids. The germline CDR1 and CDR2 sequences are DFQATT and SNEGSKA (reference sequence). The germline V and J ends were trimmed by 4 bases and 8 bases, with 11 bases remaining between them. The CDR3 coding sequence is TGCAGTGCTATCGGTCCGGGAGGCTACACCTTC. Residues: CSAIGPGGYTF.

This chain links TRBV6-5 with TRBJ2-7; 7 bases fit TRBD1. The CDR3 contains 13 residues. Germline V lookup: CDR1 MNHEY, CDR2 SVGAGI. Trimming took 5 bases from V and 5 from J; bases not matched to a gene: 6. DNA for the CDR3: TGTGCCAGCAGTCCGACAGGGCCCCACGAGCAGTACTTC. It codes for CASSPTGPHEQYF.